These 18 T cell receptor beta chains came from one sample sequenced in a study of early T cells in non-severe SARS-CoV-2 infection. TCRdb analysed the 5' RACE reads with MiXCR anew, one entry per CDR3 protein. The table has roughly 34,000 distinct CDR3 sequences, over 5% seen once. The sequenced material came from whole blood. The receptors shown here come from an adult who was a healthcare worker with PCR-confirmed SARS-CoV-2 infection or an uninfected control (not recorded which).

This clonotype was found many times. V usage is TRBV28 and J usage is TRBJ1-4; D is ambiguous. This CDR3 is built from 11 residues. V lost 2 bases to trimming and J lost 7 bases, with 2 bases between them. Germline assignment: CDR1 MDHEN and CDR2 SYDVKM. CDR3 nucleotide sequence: TGTGCCAGCAGTTTAGTTGAAAAACTGTTTTTT. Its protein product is CASSLVEKLFF.

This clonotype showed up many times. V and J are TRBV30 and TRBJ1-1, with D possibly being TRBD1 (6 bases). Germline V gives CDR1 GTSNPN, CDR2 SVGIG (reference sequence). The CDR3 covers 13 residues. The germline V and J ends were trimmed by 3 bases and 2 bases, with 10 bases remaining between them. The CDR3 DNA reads TGTGCCTGGAGACTACAGGGTAACACTGAAGCTTTCTTT. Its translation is CAWRLQGNTEAFF. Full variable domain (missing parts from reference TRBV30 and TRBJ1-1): SQTIHQWPATLVQPVGSPLSLECTVEGTSNPNLYWYRQAAGRGLQLLFYSVGIGQISSEVPQNLSASRPQDRQFILSSKKLLLSDSGFYLCAWRLQGNTEAFFGQGTRLTVV.

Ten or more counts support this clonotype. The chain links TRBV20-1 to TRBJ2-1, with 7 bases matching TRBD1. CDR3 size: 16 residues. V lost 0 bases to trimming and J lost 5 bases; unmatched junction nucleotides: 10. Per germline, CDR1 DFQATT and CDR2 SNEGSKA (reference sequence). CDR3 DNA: TGCAGTGCTAGAGACGGACAGGACCCCTATAACAATGAGCAGTTCTTC. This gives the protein CSARDGQDPYNNEQFF.

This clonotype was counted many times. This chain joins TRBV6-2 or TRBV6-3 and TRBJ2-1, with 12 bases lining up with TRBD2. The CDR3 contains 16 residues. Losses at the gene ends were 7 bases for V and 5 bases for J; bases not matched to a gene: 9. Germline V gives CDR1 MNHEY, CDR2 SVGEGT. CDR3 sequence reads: CASKETSGGHNNEQFF. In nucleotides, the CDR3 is TGTGCCAGCAAGGAGACTAGCGGGGGCCATAACAATGAGCAGTTCTTC.

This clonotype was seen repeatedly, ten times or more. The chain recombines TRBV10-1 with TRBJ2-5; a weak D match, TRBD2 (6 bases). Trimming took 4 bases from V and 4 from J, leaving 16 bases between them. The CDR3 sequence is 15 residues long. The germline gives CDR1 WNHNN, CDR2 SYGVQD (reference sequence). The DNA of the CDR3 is TGCGCCAGCAGTGTAGCCCCCGGCGGGGTAGAGACCCAGTACTTC. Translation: CASSVAPGGVETQYF.

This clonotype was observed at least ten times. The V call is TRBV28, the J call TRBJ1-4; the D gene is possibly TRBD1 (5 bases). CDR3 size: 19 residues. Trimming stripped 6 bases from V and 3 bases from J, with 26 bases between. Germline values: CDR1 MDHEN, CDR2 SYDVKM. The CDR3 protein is CASRYTSRGGSRANEKLFF. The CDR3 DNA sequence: TGTGCCAGCAGATACACCTCGAGAGGCGGGTCCAGGGCTAATGAAAAACTGTTTTTT.

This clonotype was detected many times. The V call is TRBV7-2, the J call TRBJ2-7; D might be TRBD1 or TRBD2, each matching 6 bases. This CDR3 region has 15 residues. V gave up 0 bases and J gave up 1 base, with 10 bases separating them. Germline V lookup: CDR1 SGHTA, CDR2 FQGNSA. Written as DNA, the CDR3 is TGTGCCAGCAGCTTAGCGGGGGGCCCTTCCTACGAGCAGTACTTC. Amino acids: CASSLAGGPSYEQYF.

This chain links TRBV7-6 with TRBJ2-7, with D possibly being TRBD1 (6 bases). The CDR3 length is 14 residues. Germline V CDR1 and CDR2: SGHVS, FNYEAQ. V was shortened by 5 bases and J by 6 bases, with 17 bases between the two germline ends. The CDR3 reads CASSPATGSAEQYF. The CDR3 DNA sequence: TGTGCCAGCAGCCCTGCGACAGGATCGGCCGAGCAGTACTTC.

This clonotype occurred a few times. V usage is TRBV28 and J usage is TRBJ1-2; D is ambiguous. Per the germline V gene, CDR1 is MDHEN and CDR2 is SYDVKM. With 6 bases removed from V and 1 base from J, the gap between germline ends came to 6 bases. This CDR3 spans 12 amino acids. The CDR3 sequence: CASRVNNYGYTF. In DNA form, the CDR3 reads TGTGCCAGCAGGGTTAATAACTATGGCTACACCTTC.

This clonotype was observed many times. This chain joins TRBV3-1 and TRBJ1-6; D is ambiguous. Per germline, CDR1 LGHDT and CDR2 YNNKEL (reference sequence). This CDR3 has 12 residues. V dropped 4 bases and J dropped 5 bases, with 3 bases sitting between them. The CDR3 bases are TGTGCCAGCAGCCCTAATAATTCACCCCTCCACTTT. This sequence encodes CASSPNNSPLHF.

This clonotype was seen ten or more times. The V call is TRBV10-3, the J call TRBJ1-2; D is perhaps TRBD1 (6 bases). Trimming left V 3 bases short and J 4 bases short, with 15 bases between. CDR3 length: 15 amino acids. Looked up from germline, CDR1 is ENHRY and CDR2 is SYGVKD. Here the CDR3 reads CAISERADRIYGYTF. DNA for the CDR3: TGTGCCATCAGTGAAAGGGCTGACAGGATCTATGGCTACACCTTC.

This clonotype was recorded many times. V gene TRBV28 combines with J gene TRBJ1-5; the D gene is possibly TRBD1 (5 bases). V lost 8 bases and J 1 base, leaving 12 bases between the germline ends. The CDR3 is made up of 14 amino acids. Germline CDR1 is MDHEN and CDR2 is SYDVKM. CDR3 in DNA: TGTGCCAGCCTGGTATGGGGCAGCAATCAGCCCCAGCATTTT. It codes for CASLVWGSNQPQHF.

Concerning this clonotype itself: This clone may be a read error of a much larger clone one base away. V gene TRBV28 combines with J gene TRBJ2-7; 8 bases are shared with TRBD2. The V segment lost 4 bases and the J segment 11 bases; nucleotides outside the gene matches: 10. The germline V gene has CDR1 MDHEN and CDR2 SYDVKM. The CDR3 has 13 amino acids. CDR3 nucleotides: TGTGCCAGCAGTTCAGGGAGACTAGCGAGGGAGTACTTC. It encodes CASSSGRLAREYF.

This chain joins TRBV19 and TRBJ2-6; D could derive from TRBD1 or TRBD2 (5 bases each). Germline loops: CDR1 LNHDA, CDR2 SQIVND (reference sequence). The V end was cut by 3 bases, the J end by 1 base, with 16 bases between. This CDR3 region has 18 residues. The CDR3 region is CASSISRDPWSGANVLTF. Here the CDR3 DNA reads TGTGCCAGTAGTATTTCTCGGGACCCATGGTCTGGGGCCAACGTCCTGACTTTC.

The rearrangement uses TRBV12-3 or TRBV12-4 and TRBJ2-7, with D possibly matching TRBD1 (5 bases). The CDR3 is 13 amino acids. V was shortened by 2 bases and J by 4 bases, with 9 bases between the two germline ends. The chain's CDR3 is CASSLNRQYEQYF. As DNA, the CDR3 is TGTGCCAGCAGTTTAAACAGGCAGTACGAGCAGTACTTC.

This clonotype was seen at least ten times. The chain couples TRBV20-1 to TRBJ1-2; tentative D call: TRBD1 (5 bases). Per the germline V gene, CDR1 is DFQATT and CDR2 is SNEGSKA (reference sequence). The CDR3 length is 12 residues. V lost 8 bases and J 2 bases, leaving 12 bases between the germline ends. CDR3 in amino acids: CSPPGTNYGYTF. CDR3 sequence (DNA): TGCAGTCCCCCGGGGACGAACTATGGCTACACCTTC.

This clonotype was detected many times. The CDR3 is CASSRREVDGSPLHF. CDR3 in DNA: TGTGCCAGCAGCCGCCGTGAGGTAGATGGTTCACCCCTCCACTTT. The J gene is TRBJ1-6, the V gene TRBV3-1; D gene uncertain. The CDR3 is 15 residues long. Looked up from germline, CDR1 is LGHDT and CDR2 is YNNKEL (reference sequence). V lost 4 bases and J lost 9, with 16 bases in between.

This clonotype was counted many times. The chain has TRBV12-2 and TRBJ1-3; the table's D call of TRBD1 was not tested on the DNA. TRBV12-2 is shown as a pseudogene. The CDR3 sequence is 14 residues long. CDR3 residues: CASRYRVSGNTIYF. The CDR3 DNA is TGTGCAAGTCGCTACAGGGTCTCTGGAAACACCATATATTTT.